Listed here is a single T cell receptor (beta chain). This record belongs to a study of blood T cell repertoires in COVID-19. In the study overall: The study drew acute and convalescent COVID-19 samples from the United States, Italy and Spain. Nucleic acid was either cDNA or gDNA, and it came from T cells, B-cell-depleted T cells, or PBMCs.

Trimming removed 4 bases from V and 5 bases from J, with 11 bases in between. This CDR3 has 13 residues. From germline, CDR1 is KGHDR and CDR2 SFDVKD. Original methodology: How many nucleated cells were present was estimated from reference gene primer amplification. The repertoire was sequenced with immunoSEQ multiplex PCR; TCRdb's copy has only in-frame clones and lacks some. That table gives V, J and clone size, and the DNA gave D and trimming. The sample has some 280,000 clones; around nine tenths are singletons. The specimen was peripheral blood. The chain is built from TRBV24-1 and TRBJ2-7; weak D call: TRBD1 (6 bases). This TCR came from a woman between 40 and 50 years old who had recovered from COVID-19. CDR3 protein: CATSDLQGNEQYF. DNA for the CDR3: TGTGCCACCAGTGACCTACAGGGTAACGAGCAGTACTTC.